Below, 19 T cell receptor beta chains from the same sample are listed, as sequenced in a study of early T cells in non-severe SARS-CoV-2 infection. A single record per CDR3 protein comes from TCRdb applying MiXCR to the 5' RACE reads. The sample lists more than 50,000 distinct CDR3 sequences; around 6% were seen once. The sample comprised whole blood. The receptors originated from an adult who was a healthcare worker with PCR-confirmed SARS-CoV-2 infection or an uninfected control (not recorded which).

This clonotype was detected ten times or more. The V gene is TRBV12-3 or TRBV12-4, the J gene TRBJ1-2, with 7 bases matching TRBD1. The junction had 4 bases not matched to a gene; V was cut back by 6 bases and J by 3 bases. This CDR3 is 13 amino acids long. The CDR3 sequence is CASRGGQYYGYTF. CDR3 nucleotide sequence: TGTGCCAGCAGGGGGGGACAGTACTATGGCTACACCTTC.

V usage is TRBV9 and J usage is TRBJ1-1; D perhaps matches TRBD1 (5 bases). V was trimmed by 7 bases and J by 3 bases, leaving 31 bases between them. Germline CDR1 is SGDLS and CDR2 is YYNGEE. The CDR3 runs 19 residues. CDR3 nucleotides: TGTGCCAGCCCCGTGAGGCGGAGCCCCCATACAGGCGGGGACACTGAAGCTTTCTTT. Protein sequence: CASPVRRSPHTGGDTEAFF.

This clonotype was detected a few times. The chain combines TRBV11-3 with TRBJ1-1; D not resolved. V was pared by 5 bases and J by 1 base, with 8 bases between. CDR1 SGHNT and CDR2 YENEEA come from the germline V gene. The CDR3 runs 13 residues. CDR3 protein: CASSEQSNTEAFF. As DNA, the CDR3 is TGTGCCAGCAGCGAACAGTCGAACACTGAAGCTTTCTTT.

The sample holds many counts of this clonotype. V gene TRBV12-3 or TRBV12-4 combines with J gene TRBJ2-2, with 9 nucleotides matching TRBD1. The CDR3 is 14 residues long. Trimming removed 9 bases from V and 2 bases from J; junction bases left unmatched: 4. The CDR3 reads CASGTGRNTGELFF. The CDR3 DNA reads as TGTGCCAGTGGGACAGGGAGAAACACCGGGGAGCTGTTTTTT.

Only a few counts were recorded for this clonotype. The genes are TRBV7-8 and TRBJ1-6; no definite D call. Trimming cost V 1 base and J 5 bases, with 18 bases left between them. Germline CDR1 and CDR2: SGHVS and FQNEAQ. CDR3 length: 18 residues. CDR3 coding DNA: TGTGCCAGCAGCTTAGGGGAGAGGGCCTTAACCCATAATTCACCCCTCCACTTT. Translated, it gives CASSLGERALTHNSPLHF. Using reference TRBV7-8 and TRBJ1-6 for the parts outside the CDR3, the full variable domain is GAGVSQSPRYKVAKRGQDVALRCDPISGHVSLFWYQQALGQGPEFLTYFQNEAQLDKSGLPSDRFFAERPEGSVSTLKIQRTQQEDSAVYLCASSLGERALTHNSPLHFGNGTRLTVT.

Regarding this clonotype: A read error may explain this, as a much larger clone is one base away. The chain employs TRBV7-9 and TRBJ1-1; possible D gene TRBD1, 5 bases. The V end was cut by 0 bases, the J end by 11 bases, with 16 bases between. CDR3 size: 14 residues. CDR1 and CDR2 from the germline V gene are SEHNR and FQNEAQ (reference sequence). The CDR3 reads CASSLAWFGAGAFF. In DNA, the CDR3 is TGTGCCAGCAGCTTAGCGTGGTTTGGGGCCGGGGCTTTCTTT.

This clonotype was recorded a few times. V gene TRBV20-1 combines with J gene TRBJ1-6, with no clear D. V was pared by 1 base and J by 5 bases, with 12 bases between. Germline CDR1 and CDR2: DFQATT and SNEGSKA (reference sequence). CDR3 length: 15 amino acids. In DNA, the CDR3 is TGCAGTGCTAGAGGTTTAGGGTCGAATAATTCACCCCTCCACTTT. Encoded protein: CSARGLGSNNSPLHF.

V usage is TRBV7-2 and J usage is TRBJ2-2; tentatively, D is TRBD2 (6 bases). Germline CDR1 reads SGHTA; CDR2 reads FQGNSA. Trimming took 9 bases from V and 0 from J, leaving 14 bases between them. This CDR3 has 15 amino acids. In nucleotides, the CDR3 is TGTGCCAGTAAAAGCGGGCGGGCGAACACCGGGGAGCTGTTTTTT. Its translation: CASKSGRANTGELFF.

This clonotype has at least ten counts. V gene TRBV20-1 combines with J gene TRBJ1-6; tentatively, D is TRBD1 (5 bases). Trimming removed 3 bases from V and 6 bases from J, with 15 bases in between. The V gene's germline CDR1 is DFQATT and CDR2 SNEGSKA (reference sequence). The CDR3 has 15 amino acids. The CDR3 loop is CSASDFRDLNSPLHF. Here the CDR3 DNA reads TGCAGTGCTAGTGATTTCCGGGACCTTAATTCACCCCTCCACTTT.

This clonotype was detected many times. V and J are TRBV6-5 and TRBJ1-2; the D is unclear. The CDR3 contains 12 residues. Trimming pared 8 bases from V and 1 base from J, leaving 8 bases between. Germline V CDR1 and CDR2: MNHEY, SVGAGI. Here the CDR3 reads CASVGFNYGYTF. The CDR3 DNA is TGTGCCAGCGTCGGTTTTAACTATGGCTACACCTTC.

This clonotype was seen many times. This rearrangement joins TRBV20-1 to TRBJ2-3; 8 bases match TRBD2. CDR3 length: 17 amino acids. Looked up from germline, CDR1 is DFQATT and CDR2 is SNEGSKA (reference sequence). Trimming cost V 1 base and J 4 bases; bases outside gene matches: 13. CDR3 bases: TGCAGTGCTAGAGGAGCCTTCGGGGGGGCCCTCGCAGATACGCAGTATTTT. Protein: CSARGAFGGALADTQYF.

This chain links TRBV4-2 with TRBJ2-6; the match to TRBD2 covers 7 bases. Germline CDR1 is LGHNA and CDR2 is YNFKEQ. Losses at the gene ends were 4 bases for V and 0 bases for J; bases not matched to a gene: 6. The CDR3 extends over 17 amino acids. CDR3 region: CASSLDGGSSGANVLTF. The CDR3 DNA reads as TGTGCCAGCAGCCTCGACGGCGGGAGCTCTGGGGCCAACGTCCTGACTTTC.

This clonotype was observed many times. The chain employs TRBV29-1 and TRBJ1-2; TRBD1 matches at 10 bases. V shed 7 bases, J shed 2 bases, and the junction held 16 bases outside the gene matches. This CDR3 is built from 17 residues. Per germline, CDR1 SQVTM and CDR2 ANQGSEA. The CDR3, as DNA: TGCAGCGCCCGAGGTGGGACAGGGGCCACTCTGAACTATGGCTACACCTTC. It encodes CSARGGTGATLNYGYTF.

In its sample, this clonotype was seen many times. The V call is TRBV4-1, the J call TRBJ1-2; D not certain. This CDR3 spans 13 amino acids. CDR1 and CDR2 from the germline V gene are MGHRA and YSYEKL. Trimming removed 4 bases from V and 0 bases from J, with 6 bases in between. The CDR3 loop reads CASSREANYGYTF. CDR3 nucleotides: TGCGCCAGCAGCCGAGAGGCTAACTATGGCTACACCTTC.

Ten or more counts support this clonotype. V usage is TRBV12-3 or TRBV12-4 and J usage is TRBJ1-1, with D unresolved. V shed 8 bases and J shed 7 bases, with 26 bases lying between them. CDR3 length: 16 residues. The chain's CDR3 is CASDPLGWPQHFEAFF. The CDR3 bases are TGTGCCAGCGATCCTTTGGGGTGGCCTCAACACTTTGAAGCTTTCTTT.

This clonotype occurred once. A much larger clone lies a single base off, so this may be a read error. The chain carries TRBV20-1 and TRBJ1-2, with a tentative D call TRBD1 (6 bases). Trimming took off 3 bases at V and 3 bases at J, with 14 bases between the two ends. The germline CDR1 and CDR2 sequences are DFQATT and SNEGSKA (reference sequence). The CDR3 extends over 14 amino acids. The CDR3 is CSASWQGIDYGYTF. The CDR3 bases are TGCAGTGCTAGTTGGCAGGGGATCGACTATGGCTACACCTTC.

The genes are TRBV6-2 or TRBV6-3 and TRBJ2-6; D unclear. Germline V gene lookup returns CDR1 MNHEY and CDR2 SVGEGT. The CDR3 sequence is 14 residues long. The V end lost 4 bases, the J end lost 4 bases, and 8 bases lay between the germline ends. The CDR3 reads CASSSPYGANVLTF. In nucleotides, the CDR3 is TGTGCCAGCAGTTCGCCGTACGGGGCCAACGTCCTGACTTTC.

To note about this clonotype: A much larger clone is a single base away; this may be a read error. It is likely a read error, because the conserved phenylalanine at the end of the CDR3 is missing. The CDR3 DNA follows: TGTGCCAGCAGATCGGGGGCCGCGGGGACTGAAGCTTTCCTT. This gives the protein CASRSGAAGTEAFL. The V gene is TRBV6-5, the J gene TRBJ1-1; possible D gene TRBD1, 6 bases. This CDR3 has 14 residues. The V gene's germline CDR1 is MNHEY and CDR2 SVGAGI. Trimming stripped 6 bases from V and 5 bases from J, with 16 bases between.

Ten or more counts support this clonotype. V is TRBV5-1 and J is TRBJ1-5, with TRBD1 matching 10 bases. This CDR3 has 14 amino acids. V was clipped by 4 bases and J by 5 bases; unmatched bases: 3. Germline assignment: CDR1 SGHRS and CDR2 YFSETQ. The chain's CDR3 is CASSVGQGHQPQHF. The CDR3 bases are TGCGCCAGCAGCGTGGGACAGGGGCATCAGCCCCAGCATTTT.